A selection of T cell receptor beta chains follows, all from one sample in a study of cytomegalovirus exposure and HLA in healthy donors. Sequencing used immunoSEQ multiplex PCR; TCRdb keeps in-frame clones, though not all of them. The sample carries about 160,000 clones, approximately 78% recorded once. The sequenced sample consisted of PBMCs. The receptor set was obtained from a girl under 10 years old in good health and CMV-seropositive. Both conserved end residues are part of each CDR3. The D gene is left open where the match is weak. Clone size is given for some rows only: seen once, a few or many times, or a class if the clone is expanded.

NA	TRBD2	TRBV12-5	TRBJ2-1	CASGLGTSGSSYNEQFF	TGTGCTAGTGGTTTGGGGACTAGCGGGAGCTCCTACAATGAGCAGTTCTTC
NA	NA	TRBV4-1	TRBJ2-7	CASSQEGQRPYEQYF	TGCGCCAGCAGCCAAGAAGGTCAGCGGCCTTACGAGCAGTACTTC
NA	NA	TRBV6-1	TRBJ2-1	CASSGHNEQFF	TGTGCCAGCAGTGGGCACAATGAGCAGTTCTTC
NA	NA	TRBV7-5	TRBJ1-1	CARSSRGHGGVTEAFF	TGTGCCAGAAGCTCGAGGGGGCACGGGGGCGTCACTGAAGCTTTCTTT
NA	NA	TRBV27	TRBJ1-2	CASSLGPRFGYTF	TGTGCCAGCAGTTTAGGCCCGAGGTTTGGCTACACCTTC
NA	TRBD1	TRBV28	TRBJ1-5	CASNPGQGHINQPQHF	TGTGCCAGCAACCCGGGACAGGGACATATCAATCAGCCCCAGCATTTT
NA	NA	TRBV19	TRBJ2-4	CASPRRGSSPKNIQYF	TGTGCCAGTCCAAGGAGAGGGTCGAGTCCAAAAAACATTCAGTACTTC
NA	TRBD2	TRBV30	TRBJ2-7	CAWSVPSGSDEQYF	TGTGCCTGGAGTGTACCTAGCGGGAGTGACGAGCAGTACTTC
NA	NA	TRBV9	TRBJ1-3	CASSTNIGGNTIYF	TGTGCCAGCAGCACCAACATCGGGGGAAACACCATATATTTT
NA	NA	TRBV5-4	TRBJ1-4	CASTPDRTNEKLFF	TGTGCCAGCACCCCTGACAGAACTAATGAAAAACTGTTTTTT
NA	NA	TRBV5-1	TRBJ2-7	CASSLGFGRSSYEQYF	TGCGCCAGCAGCTTGGGATTCGGCAGGTCCTCCTACGAGCAGTACTTC
NA	NA	TRBV6-5	TRBJ2-7	CASNSYEQYF	TGTGCCAGCAATAGCTACGAGCAGTACTTC
few	NA	TRBV29-1	TRBJ2-1	CSVLVPRSSYNEQFF	TGCAGCGTTCTTGTCCCTAGGAGCTCCTACAATGAGCAGTTCTTC
once	NA	TRBV30	TRBJ2-7	CAWSVGQLTYEQYF	TGTGCCTGGAGTGTGGGGCAGTTAACCTACGAGCAGTACTTC
NA	TRBD2	TRBV28	TRBJ2-3	CASGRATDTQYF	TGTGCTAGCGGGAGGGCCACAGATACGCAGTATTTT
NA	TRBD1	TRBV11-1	TRBJ1-1	CASSSRGRGTEAFF	TGTGCCAGCAGCTCCAGGGGGCGAGGCACTGAAGCTTTCTTT
NA	TRBD2	TRBV5-1	TRBJ2-5	CASSKTWTSGSQETQYF	TGCGCCAGCAGCAAGACCTGGACTAGCGGGAGCCAAGAGACCCAGTACTTC
NA	TRBD1	TRBV12-5	TRBJ1-3	CASGSDRGRVNTIYF	TGTGCTAGTGGTTCCGACAGGGGGCGGGTAAACACCATATATTTT
few	NA	TRBV21-1	TRBJ1-5	CASPPSKVLGNQPQHF	TGTGCCAGCCCTCCGAGCAAAGTTTTGGGCAATCAGCCCCAGCATTTT
NA	TRBD1	TRBV4-1	TRBJ2-6	CASSQDRGQGKTGANVLTF	TGCGCCAGCAGCCAAGATAGGGGACAGGGAAAGACTGGGGCCAACGTCCTGACTTTC
NA	NA	TRBV4-1	TRBJ1-4	CASSPLAGPNEKLFF	TGCGCCAGCAGCCCCCTCGCGGGCCCCAATGAAAAACTGTTTTTT
few	NA	TRBV5-1	TRBJ1-3	CASSLFGSSGNTIYF	TGCGCCAGCAGCTTGTTTGGGAGCTCTGGAAACACCATATATTTT
few	TRBD1	TRBV18	TRBJ2-7	CASSPPGGWDRGYEQYF	TGTGCCAGCTCACCACCGGGGGGTTGGGACAGGGGCTACGAGCAGTACTTC
NA	NA	TRBV9	TRBJ1-3	CASSGQFSGNTIYF	TGTGCCAGCAGCGGACAGTTTTCTGGAAACACCATATATTTT
NA	NA	TRBV6-5	TRBJ2-7	CASSFGKTGEQYF	TGTGCCAGCAGTTTTGGAAAGACGGGCGAGCAGTACTTC
NA	NA	TRBV7-3	TRBJ2-2	CAPSSRTGDGTGELFF	TGTGCCCCTAGCTCCCGTACGGGAGATGGGACCGGGGAGCTGTTTTTT
NA	TRBD1	TRBV23-1	TRBJ1-1	CASSHGTGAFF	TGCGCCAGCAGTCATGGGACAGGTGCTTTCTTT
NA	TRBD1	TRBV28	TRBJ1-2	CASSSPGQGNYGYTF	TGTGCCAGCAGTTCACCGGGACAGGGGAACTATGGCTACACCTTC
few	NA	TRBV6-1	TRBJ2-3	CASSLVFSTDTQYF	TGTGCCAGCAGCCTCGTCTTTAGCACAGATACGCAGTATTTT
once	NA	TRBV30	TRBJ2-7	CAWSRGSEQYF	TGTGCCTGGAGTAGGGGGAGCGAGCAGTACTTC
NA	NA	TRBV28	TRBJ1-5	CASSLSPGGNQPQHF	TGTGCCAGCAGTTTAAGTCCTGGGGGGAATCAGCCCCAGCATTTT
few	TRBD2	TRBV12-5	TRBJ2-5	CASGAGTSGRETQYF	TGTGCTAGTGGCGCCGGGACTAGCGGGAGGGAGACCCAGTACTTC
few	TRBD2	TRBV7-6	TRBJ2-7	CASTHLRSGRGWYEQYF	TGTGCCAGCACTCACCTCCGTAGCGGGAGGGGTTGGTACGAGCAGTACTTC
NA	NA	TRBV27	TRBJ2-4	CASSSWTAKNIQYF	TGTGCCAGCAGTTCCTGGACTGCCAAAAACATTCAGTACTTC
NA	NA	TRBV2	TRBJ2-3	CASSESRQGSDTQYF	TGTGCCAGCAGTGAATCAAGGCAGGGGTCAGATACGCAGTATTTT
NA	TRBD2	TRBV4-1	TRBJ2-1	CASSQDRGLAANEQFF	TGCGCCAGCAGCCAAGATCGGGGACTAGCGGCGAATGAGCAGTTCTTC
NA	NA	TRBV30	TRBJ1-6	CAWNGAEFSPLHF	TGTGCCTGGAATGGGGCAGAATTTTCACCCCTCCACTTT
NA	NA	TRBV30	TRBJ1-1	CAWSVFSPEAFF	TGTGCCTGGAGTGTATTCAGTCCTGAAGCTTTCTTT
NA	NA	TRBV27	TRBJ2-7	CASTGRGSGPGAYEQYF	TGCGCCAGCACCGGCAGAGGGTCCGGTCCGGGGGCCTACGAGCAGTACTTC
once	NA	TRBV7-8	TRBJ2-1	CASSQTYNEQFF	TGTGCCAGCAGTCAGACCTACAATGAGCAGTTCTTC
few	NA	TRBV6-5	TRBJ2-3	CASSYRASGTDTQYF	TGTGCCAGCAGTTATAGGGCTAGCGGCACAGATACGCAGTATTTT
NA	TRBD1	TRBV12-5	TRBJ2-6	CASGLDRDGANVLTF	TGTGCTAGTGGCTTGGACAGGGATGGGGCCAACGTCCTGACTTTC
NA	NA	TRBV6-5	TRBJ2-7	CASSPRGQSYEQYF	TGTGCCAGCAGTCCTCGAGGGCAATCGTACGAGCAGTACTTC
NA	TRBD2	TRBV6-5	TRBJ2-1	CASSYVGLADNEQFF	TGTGCCAGCAGTTACGTCGGACTAGCGGACAATGAGCAGTTCTTC